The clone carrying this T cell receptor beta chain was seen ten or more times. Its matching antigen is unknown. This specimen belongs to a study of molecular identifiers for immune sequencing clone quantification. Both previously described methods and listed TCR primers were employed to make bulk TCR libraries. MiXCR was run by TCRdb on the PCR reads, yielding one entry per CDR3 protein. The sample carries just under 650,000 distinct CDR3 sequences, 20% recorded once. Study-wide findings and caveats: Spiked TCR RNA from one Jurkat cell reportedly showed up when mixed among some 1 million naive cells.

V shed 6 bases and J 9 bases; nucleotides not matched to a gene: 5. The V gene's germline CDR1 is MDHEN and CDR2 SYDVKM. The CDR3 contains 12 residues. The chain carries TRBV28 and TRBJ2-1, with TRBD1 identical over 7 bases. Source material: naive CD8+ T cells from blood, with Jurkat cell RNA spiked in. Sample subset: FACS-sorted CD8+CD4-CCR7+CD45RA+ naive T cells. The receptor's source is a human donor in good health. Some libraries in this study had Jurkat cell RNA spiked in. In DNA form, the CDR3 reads TGTGCCAGCAGGCCCGGGACAGTTGAGCAGTTCTTC. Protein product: CASRPGTVEQFF.